This T cell receptor (beta chain) was captured in a study of blood T cells in healthy people across ages. This clonotype was seen at least ten times. Its antigen is not identified. Study outcomes and limitations: Diversity estimated from one million T cells was considered an underestimate. It was not known whether donors were CMV positive (a possible confounder of expanded clonotype changes). With age, beta diversity per million T cells declined roughly linearly, significantly by approximately 40.

This CDR3 spans 17 amino acids. Germline CDR1 is LGHNA and CDR2 is YSLEER. Trimming left V 0 bases short and J 2 bases short, with 15 bases between. A second PCR, run for about 7 to 12 cycles, used a sample-barcoded 5' primer plus a J-beta primer mix. Through a template-switch adaptor with 12 random nucleotides, each cDNA molecule received a tag. TCRdb processed the 5' RACE reads anew with MiXCR; each CDR3 protein has one entry. Of hundreds of thousands of distinct CDR3 sequences listed, around a fifth were seen once; the top ten hold roughly 3.7%. The specimen sequenced was blood. The chain links TRBV4-3 to TRBJ2-3; unclear D gene. The sequence was collected from a man between 65 and 85 years old in good health. Here the CDR3 DNA reads TGCGCCAGCAGCCAAGATCTGTCAGGTTCCCCCACAGATACGCAGTATTTT. It codes for CASSQDLSGSPTDTQYF.